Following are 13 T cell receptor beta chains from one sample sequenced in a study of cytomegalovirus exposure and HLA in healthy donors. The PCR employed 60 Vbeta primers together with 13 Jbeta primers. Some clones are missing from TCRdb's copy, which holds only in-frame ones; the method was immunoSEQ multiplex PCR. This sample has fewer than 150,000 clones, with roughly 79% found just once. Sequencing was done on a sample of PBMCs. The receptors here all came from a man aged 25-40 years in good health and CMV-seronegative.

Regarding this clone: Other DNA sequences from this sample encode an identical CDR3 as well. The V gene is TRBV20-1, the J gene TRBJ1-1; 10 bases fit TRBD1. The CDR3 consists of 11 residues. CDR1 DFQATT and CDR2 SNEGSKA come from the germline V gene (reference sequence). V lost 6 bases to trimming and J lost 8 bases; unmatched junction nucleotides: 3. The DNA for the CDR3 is TGCAGTGCAAGGGACAGGGGAGAAGCTTTCTTT. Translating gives CSARDRGEAFF.

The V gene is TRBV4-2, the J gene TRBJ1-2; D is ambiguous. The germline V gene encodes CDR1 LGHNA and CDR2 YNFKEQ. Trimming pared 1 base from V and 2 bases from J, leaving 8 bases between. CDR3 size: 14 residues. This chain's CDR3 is CASSQGNGNYGYTF. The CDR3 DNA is TGTGCCAGCAGCCAAGGGAACGGGAACTATGGCTACACCTTC.

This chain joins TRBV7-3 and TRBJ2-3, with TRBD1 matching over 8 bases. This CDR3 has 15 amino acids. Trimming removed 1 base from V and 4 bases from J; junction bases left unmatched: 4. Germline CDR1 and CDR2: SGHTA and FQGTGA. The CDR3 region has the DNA TGTGCCAGCAGCTTAAGAGGACAGGGACCAGATACGCAGTATTTT. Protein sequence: CASSLRGQGPDTQYF.

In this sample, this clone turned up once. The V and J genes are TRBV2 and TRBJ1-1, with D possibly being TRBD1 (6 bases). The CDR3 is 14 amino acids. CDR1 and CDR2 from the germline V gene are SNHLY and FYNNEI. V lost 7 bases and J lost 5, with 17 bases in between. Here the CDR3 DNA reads TGTGCCAGCAAGGCCCCCACAGGGAGTACTGAAGCTTTCTTT. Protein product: CASKAPTGSTEAFF. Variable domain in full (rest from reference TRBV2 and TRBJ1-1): EPEVTQTPSHQVTQMGQEVILRCVPISNHLYFYWYRQILGQKVEFLVSFYNNEISEKSEIFDDQFSVERPDGSNFTLKIRSTKLEDSAMYFCASKAPTGSTEAFFGQGTRLTVV.

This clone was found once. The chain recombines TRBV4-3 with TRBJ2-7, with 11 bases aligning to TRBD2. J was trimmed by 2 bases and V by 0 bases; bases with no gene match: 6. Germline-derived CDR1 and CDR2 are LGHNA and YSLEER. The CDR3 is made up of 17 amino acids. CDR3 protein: CASSQDLASGRTYEQYF. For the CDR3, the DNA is TGCGCCAGCAGCCAAGATCTGGCTAGCGGGAGGACCTACGAGCAGTACTTC.

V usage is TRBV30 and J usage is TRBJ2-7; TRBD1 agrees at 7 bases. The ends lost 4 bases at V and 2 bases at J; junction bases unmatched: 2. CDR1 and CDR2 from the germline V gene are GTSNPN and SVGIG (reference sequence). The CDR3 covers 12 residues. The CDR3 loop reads CAWTGGAYEQYF. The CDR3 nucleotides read TGTGCCTGGACAGGGGGAGCCTACGAGCAGTACTTC. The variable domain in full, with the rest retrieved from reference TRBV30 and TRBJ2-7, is SQTIHQWPATLVQPVGSPLSLECTVEGTSNPNLYWYRQAAGRGLQLLFYSVGIGQISSEVPQNLSASRPQDRQFILSSKKLLLSDSGFYLCAWTGGAYEQYFGPGTRLTVT.

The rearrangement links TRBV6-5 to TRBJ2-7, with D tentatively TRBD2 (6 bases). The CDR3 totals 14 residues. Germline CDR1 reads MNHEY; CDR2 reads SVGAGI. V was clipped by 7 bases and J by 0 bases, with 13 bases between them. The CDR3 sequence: CASNSGGASYEQYF. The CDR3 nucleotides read TGTGCCAGCAACTCCGGCGGGGCCTCCTACGAGCAGTACTTC.

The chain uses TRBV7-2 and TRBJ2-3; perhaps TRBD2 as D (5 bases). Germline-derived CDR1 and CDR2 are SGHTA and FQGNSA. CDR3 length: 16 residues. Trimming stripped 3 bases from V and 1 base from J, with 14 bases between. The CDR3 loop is CASSFIWTQGTDTQYF. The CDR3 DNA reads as TGTGCCAGCAGCTTTATTTGGACTCAAGGCACAGATACGCAGTATTTT.

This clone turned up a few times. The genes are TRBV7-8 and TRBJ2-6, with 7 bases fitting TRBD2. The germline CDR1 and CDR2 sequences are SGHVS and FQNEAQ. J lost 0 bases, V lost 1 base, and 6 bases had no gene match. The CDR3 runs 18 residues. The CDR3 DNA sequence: TGTGCCAGCAGCTTAGTCGGACTAGACCTCTCTGGGGCCAACGTCCTGACTTTC. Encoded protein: CASSLVGLDLSGANVLTF.

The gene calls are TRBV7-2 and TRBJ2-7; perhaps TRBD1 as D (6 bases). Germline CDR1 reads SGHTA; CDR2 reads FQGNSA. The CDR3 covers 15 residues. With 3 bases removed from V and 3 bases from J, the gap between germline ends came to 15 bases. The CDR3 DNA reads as TGTGCCAGCAGCTTGGGGATGGGGGCCGTCTACGAGCAGTACTTC. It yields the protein CASSLGMGAVYEQYF.

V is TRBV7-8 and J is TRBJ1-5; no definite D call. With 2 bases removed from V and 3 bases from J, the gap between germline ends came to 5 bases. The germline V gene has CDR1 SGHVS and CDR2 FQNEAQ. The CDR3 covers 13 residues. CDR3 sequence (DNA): TGTGCCAGCAGCTTACTAGTCAATCAGCCCCAGCATTTT. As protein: CASSLLVNQPQHF.

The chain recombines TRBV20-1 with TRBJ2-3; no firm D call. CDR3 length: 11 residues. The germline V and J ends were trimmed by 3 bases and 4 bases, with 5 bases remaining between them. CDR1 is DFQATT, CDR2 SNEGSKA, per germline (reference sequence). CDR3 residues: CSASSPDTQYF. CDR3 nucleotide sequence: TGCAGTGCTAGCAGTCCAGATACGCAGTATTTT.

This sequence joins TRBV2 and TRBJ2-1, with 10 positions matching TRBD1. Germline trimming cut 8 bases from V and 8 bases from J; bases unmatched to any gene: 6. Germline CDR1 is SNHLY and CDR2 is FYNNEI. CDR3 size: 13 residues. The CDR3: CASVRDRGYEQFF. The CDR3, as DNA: TGTGCCAGCGTCCGGGACAGGGGCTATGAGCAGTTCTTC.